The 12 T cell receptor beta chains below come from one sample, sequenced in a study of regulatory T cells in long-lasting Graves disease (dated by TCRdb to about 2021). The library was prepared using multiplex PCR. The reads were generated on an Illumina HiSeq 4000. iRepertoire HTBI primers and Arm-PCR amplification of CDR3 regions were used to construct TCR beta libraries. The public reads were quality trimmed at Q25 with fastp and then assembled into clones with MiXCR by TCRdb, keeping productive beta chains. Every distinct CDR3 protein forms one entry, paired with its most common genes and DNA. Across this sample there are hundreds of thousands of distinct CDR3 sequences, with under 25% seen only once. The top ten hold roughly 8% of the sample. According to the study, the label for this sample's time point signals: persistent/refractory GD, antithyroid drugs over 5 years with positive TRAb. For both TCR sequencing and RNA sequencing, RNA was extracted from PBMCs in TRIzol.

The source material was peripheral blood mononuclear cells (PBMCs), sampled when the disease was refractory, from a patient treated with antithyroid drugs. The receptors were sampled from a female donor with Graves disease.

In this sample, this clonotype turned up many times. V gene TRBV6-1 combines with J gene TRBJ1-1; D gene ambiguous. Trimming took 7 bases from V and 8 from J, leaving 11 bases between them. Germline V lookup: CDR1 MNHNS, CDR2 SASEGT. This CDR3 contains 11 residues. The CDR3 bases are TGTGCCAGCACCGAAGGGAGGGAAGCTTTCTTT. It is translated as CASTEGREAFF.

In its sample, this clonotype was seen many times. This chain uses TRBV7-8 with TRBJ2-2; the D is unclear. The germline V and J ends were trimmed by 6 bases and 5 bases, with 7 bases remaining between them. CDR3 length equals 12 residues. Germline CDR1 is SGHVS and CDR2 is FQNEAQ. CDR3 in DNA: TGTGCCAGCAGTTCCATTACCGGGGAGCTGTTTTTT. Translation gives CASSSITGELFF.

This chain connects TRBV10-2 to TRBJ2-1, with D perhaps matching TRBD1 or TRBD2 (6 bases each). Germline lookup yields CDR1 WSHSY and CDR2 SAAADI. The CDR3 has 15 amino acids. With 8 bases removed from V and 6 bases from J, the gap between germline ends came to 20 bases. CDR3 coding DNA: TGCGCCAGCCAAGGGAGGCCACAGGGCCTCAATGAGCAGTTCTTC. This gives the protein CASQGRPQGLNEQFF.

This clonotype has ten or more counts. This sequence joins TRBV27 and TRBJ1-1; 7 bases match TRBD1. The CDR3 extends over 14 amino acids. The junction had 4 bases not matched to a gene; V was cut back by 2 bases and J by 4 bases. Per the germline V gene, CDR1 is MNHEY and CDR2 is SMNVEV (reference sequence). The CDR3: CASSLGQEGTEAFF. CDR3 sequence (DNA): TGTGCCAGCAGTTTAGGACAGGAGGGCACTGAAGCTTTCTTT.

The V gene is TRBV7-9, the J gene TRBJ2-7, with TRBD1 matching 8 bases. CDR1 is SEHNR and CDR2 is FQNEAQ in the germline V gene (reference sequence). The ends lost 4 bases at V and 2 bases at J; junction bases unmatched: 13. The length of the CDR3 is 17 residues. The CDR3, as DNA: TGTGCCAGCAGCTCAGGGGGCGGCAGGGGCTTACCCTACGAGCAGTACTTC. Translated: CASSSGGGRGLPYEQYF.

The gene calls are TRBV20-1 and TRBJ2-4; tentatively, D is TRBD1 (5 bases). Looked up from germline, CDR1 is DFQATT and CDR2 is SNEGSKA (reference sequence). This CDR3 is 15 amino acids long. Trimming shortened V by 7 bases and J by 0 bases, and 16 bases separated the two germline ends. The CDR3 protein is CSVITGRLAKNIQYF. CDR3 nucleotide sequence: TGCAGTGTCATAACAGGCAGACTAGCCAAAAACATTCAGTACTTC.

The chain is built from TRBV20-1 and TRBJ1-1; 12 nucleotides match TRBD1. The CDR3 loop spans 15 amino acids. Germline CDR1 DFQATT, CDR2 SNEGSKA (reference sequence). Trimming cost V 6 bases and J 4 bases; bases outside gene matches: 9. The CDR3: CSAPGQGAGSTEAFF. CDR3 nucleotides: TGCAGTGCGCCGGGACAGGGGGCCGGGAGCACTGAAGCTTTCTTT.

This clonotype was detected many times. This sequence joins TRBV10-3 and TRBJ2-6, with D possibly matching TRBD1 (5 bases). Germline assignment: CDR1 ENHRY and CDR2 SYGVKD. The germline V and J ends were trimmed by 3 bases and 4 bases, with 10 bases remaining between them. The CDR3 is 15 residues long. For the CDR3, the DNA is TGTGCCATCAGTGAAACAGGTTCCGGGGCCAACGTCCTGACTTTC. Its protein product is CAISETGSGANVLTF.

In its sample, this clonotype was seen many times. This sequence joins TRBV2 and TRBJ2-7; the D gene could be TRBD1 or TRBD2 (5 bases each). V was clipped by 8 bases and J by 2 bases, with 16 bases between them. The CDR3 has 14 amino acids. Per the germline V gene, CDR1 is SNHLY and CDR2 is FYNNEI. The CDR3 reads CASDPGVGAYEQYF. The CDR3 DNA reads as TGTGCCAGCGACCCCGGGGTGGGGGCCTACGAGCAGTACTTC.

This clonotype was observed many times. CDR3 in amino acids: CASTRSGFTEAFF. DNA for the CDR3: TGTGCCAGCACCCGAAGTGGGTTCACTGAAGCTTTCTTT. V usage is TRBV28 and J usage is TRBJ1-1; D ambiguous. Germline V CDR1 and CDR2: MDHEN, SYDVKM. The V end lost 7 bases, the J end lost 4 bases, and 13 bases lay between the germline ends. The CDR3 has 13 amino acids.

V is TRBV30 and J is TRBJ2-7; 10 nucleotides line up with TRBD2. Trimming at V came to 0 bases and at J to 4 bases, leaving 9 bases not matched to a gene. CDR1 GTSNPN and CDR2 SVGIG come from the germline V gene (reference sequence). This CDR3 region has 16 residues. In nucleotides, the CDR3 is TGTGCCTGGAGTGTACACATAGCGGGAGGCCGGTACGAGCAGTACTTC. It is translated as CAWSVHIAGGRYEQYF.

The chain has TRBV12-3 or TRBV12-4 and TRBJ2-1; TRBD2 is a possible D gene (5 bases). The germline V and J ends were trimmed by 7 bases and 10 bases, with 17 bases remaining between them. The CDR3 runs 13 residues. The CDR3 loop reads CASTLEASREQFF. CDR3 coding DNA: TGTGCCAGCACCCTAGAGGCTAGCCGGGAGCAGTTCTTC.